This T cell receptor (beta chain) was recovered during a study of early T cells in non-severe SARS-CoV-2 infection. Overall study: Unpaired chains resulted from sequencing bulk RNA of unsorted whole blood. Study-wide results and limits: CD4 and private specificities were missed by VDJdb matching, which favored anti-spike CD8 responses.

This CDR3 comprises 15 residues. Germline values: CDR1 SNHLY, CDR2 FYNNEI. V was cut by 6 bases and J by 0 bases, with 15 bases left in between. The TCR library protocol was used to attach unique molecular identifiers. These identifiers were attached to individual cDNA molecules. MiXCR was run by TCRdb on the 5' RACE reads, yielding one entry per CDR3 protein. The table has fewer than 85,000 distinct CDR3 sequences, less than 20% seen once. With regard to this clonotype: The antigen is unknown.

This chain connects TRBV2 to TRBJ2-7; D gene unclear. The sequence derives from an adult who was a healthcare worker with PCR-confirmed SARS-CoV-2 infection or an uninfected control (not recorded which). The sample consisted of whole blood. The CDR3 region is CASSPPAAASYEQYF. As DNA, the CDR3 is TGTGCCAGCAGCCCGCCCGCGGCAGCCTCCTACGAGCAGTACTTC.